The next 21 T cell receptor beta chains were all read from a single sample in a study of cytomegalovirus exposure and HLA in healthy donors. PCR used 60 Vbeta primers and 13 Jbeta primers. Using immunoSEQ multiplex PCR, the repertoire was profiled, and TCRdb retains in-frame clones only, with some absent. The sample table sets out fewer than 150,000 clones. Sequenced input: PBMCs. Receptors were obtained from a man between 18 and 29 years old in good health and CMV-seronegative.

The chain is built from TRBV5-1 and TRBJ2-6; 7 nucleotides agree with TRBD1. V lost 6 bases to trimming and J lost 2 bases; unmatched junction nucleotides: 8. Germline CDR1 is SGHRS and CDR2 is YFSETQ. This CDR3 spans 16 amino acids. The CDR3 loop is CASTDRDSTGANVLTF. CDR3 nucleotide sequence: TGCGCCAGCACTGACAGGGATTCAACTGGGGCCAACGTCCTGACTTTC.

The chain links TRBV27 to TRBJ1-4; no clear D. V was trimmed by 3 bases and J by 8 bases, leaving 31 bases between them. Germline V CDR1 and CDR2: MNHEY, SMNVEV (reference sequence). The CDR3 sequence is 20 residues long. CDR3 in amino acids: CASSFRGGWGNALLEEKLFF. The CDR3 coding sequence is TGTGCCAGCAGTTTTCGGGGAGGTTGGGGAAATGCCTTACTTGAGGAAAAACTGTTTTTT.

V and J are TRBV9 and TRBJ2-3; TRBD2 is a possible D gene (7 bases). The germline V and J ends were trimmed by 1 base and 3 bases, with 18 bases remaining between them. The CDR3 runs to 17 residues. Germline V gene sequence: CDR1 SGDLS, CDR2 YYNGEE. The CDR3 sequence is CASSVLGGGTPTDTQYF. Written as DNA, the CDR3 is TGTGCCAGCAGCGTACTAGGGGGGGGGACTCCTACAGATACGCAGTATTTT.

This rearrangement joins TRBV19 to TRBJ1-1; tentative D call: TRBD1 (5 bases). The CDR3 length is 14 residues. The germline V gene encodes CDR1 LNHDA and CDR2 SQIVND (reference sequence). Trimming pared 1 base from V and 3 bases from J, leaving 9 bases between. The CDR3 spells CASSIVGGDTEAFF. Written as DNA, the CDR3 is TGTGCCAGTAGTATAGTCGGGGGGGACACTGAAGCTTTCTTT.

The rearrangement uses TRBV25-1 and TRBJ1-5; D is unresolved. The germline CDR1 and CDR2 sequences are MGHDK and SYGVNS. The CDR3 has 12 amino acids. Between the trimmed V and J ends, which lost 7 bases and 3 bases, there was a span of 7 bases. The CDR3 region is CASNSHNQPQHF. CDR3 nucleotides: TGTGCCAGCAACAGCCACAATCAGCCCCAGCATTTT.

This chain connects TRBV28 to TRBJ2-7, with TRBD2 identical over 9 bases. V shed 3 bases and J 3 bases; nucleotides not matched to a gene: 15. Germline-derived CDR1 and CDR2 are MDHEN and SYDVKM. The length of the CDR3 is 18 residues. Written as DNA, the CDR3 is TGTGCCAGCAGTTTTTCAGCGGGAGGAAATAGTAAACACTACGAGCAGTACTTC. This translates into CASSFSAGGNSKHYEQYF.

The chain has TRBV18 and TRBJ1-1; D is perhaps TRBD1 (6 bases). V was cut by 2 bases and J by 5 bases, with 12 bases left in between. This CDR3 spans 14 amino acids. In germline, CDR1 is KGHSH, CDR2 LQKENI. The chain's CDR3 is CASSPKQGGTEAFF. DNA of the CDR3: TGTGCCAGCTCACCAAAACAGGGAGGGACTGAAGCTTTCTTT.

The CDR3 DNA follows: TGCGCCAGCAGCCAAGAGGGACGTACGGGGGGAGCTAATGAAAAACTGTTTTTT. Its protein is CASSQEGRTGGANEKLFF. The chain employs TRBV4-1 and TRBJ1-4; a weak D match, TRBD1 (5 bases). CDR3 length equals 18 residues. Trimming left V 0 bases short and J 3 bases short, with 17 bases between. Germline CDR1 MGHRA, CDR2 YSYEKL.

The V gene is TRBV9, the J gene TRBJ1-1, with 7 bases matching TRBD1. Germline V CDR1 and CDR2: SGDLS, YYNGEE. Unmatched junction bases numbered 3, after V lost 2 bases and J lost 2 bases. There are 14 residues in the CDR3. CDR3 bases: TGTGCCAGCAGCGTCCAGGGGGGAAACACTGAAGCTTTCTTT. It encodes CASSVQGGNTEAFF.

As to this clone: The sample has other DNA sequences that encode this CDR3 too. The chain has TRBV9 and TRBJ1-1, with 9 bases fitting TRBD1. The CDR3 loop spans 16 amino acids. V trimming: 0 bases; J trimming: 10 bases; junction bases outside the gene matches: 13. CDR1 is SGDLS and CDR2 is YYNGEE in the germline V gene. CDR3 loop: CASSVAREQGADGAFF. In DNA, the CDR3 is TGTGCCAGCAGCGTAGCGCGGGAACAGGGGGCGGATGGAGCTTTCTTT.

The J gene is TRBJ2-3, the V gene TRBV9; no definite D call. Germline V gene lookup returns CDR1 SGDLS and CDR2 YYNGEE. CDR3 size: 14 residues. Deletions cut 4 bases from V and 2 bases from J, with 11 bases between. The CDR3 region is CASSPTPITDTQYF. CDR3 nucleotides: TGTGCCAGCAGCCCCACCCCTATCACAGATACGCAGTATTTT. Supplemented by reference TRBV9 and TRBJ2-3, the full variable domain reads DSGVTQTPKHLITATGQRVTLRCSPRSGDLSVYWYQQSLDQGLQFLIQYYNGEERAKGNILERFSAQQFPDLHSELNLSSLELGDSALYFCASSPTPITDTQYFGPGTRLTVL.

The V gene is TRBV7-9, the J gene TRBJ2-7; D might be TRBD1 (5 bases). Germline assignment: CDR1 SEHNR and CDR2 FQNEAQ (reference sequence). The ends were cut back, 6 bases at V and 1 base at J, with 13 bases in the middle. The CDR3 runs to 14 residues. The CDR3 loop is CASRDYDRSYEQYF. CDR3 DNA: TGTGCCAGCAGGGATTACGACAGATCCTACGAGCAGTACTTC. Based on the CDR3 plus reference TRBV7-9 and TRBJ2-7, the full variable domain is DTGVSQNPRHKITKRGQNVTFRCDPISEHNRLYWYRQTLGQGPEFLTYFQNEAQLEKSRLLSDRFSAERPKGSFSTLEIQRTEQGDSAMYLCASRDYDRSYEQYFGPGTRLTVT.

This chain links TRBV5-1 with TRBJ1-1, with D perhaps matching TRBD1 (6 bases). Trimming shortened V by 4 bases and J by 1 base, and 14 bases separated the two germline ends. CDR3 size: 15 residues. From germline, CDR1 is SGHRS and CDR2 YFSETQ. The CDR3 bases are TGCGCCAGCAGCAAACGGACAGCCCGGAACACTGAAGCTTTCTTT. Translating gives CASSKRTARNTEAFF.

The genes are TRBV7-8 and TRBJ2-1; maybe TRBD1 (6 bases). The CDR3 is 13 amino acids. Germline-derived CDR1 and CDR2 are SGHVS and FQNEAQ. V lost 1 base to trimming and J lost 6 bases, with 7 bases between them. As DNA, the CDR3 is TGTGCCAGCAGCTTAGGGGGGCGCAATGAGCAGTTCTTC. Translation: CASSLGGRNEQFF.

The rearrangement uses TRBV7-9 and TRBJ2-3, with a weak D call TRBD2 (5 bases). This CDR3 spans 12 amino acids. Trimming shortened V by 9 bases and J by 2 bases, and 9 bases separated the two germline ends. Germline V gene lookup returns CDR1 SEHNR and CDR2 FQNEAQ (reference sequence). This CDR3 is CASRTSTDTQYF. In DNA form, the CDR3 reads TGTGCCAGTCGGACTTCCACAGATACGCAGTATTTT.

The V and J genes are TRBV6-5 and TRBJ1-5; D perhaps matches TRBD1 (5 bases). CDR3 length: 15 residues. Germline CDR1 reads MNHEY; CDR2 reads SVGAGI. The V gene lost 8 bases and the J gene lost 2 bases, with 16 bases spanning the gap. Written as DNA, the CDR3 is TGTGCCAGCTTGGTGGGGGGGTGGGGCAATCAGCCCCAGCATTTT. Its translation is CASLVGGWGNQPQHF.

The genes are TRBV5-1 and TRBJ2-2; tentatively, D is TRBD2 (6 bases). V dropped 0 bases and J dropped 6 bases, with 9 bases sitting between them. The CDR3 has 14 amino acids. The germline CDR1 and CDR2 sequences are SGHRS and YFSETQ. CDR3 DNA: TGCGCCAGCAGCTTGGGCGGGGCATCCGGGGAGCTGTTTTTT. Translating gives CASSLGGASGELFF.

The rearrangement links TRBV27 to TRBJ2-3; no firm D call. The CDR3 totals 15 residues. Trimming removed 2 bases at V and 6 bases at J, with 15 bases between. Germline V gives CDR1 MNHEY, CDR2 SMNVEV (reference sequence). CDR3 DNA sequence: TGTGCCAGCAGTTTACGGCCCGACCCGAGGGATACGCAGTATTTT. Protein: CASSLRPDPRDTQYF.

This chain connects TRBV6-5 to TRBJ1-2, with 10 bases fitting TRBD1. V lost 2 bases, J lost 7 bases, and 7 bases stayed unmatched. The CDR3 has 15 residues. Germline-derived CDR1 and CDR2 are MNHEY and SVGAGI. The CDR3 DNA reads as TGTGCCAGCAGTTACCGGGGACAGGGGCCCTTTGGCTACACCTTC. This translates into CASSYRGQGPFGYTF.

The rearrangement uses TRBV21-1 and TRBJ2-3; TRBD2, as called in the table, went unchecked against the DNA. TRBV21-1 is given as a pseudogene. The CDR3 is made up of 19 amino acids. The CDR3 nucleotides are TGTGCCAGCAGCATTACGCTTGAATTTAGCGGGAGGGGCACAGATACGCAGTATTTT. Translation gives CASSITLEFSGRGTDTQYF.

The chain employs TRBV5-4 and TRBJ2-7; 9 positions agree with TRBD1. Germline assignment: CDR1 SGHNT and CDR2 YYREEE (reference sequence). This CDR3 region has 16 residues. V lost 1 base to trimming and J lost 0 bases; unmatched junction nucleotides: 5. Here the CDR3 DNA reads TGTGCCAGCAGCTTGTACGGGACAGGGTTCTCCTACGAGCAGTACTTC. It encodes CASSLYGTGFSYEQYF.